Given below is one T cell receptor beta chain in context. Its target is not known. The limits of the CDR3 on the DNA are not certain, so only TCRdb's listed CDR3 is given. The CDR3 spans 22 amino acids, including both terminal residues. Genomic DNA constituted the template upon which TCR beta VDJ and CDR3 profiling was performed. Using its own MiXCR run on the reads, TCRdb lists one record per CDR3 protein. The table lists a few hundred thousand distinct CDR3 sequences, approximately 80% of them singletons. Individuals selected for sequencing had exhibited CD8+CD57+ cell expansion on flow cytometry. The data derive from a study of CD8+CD57+ T cells in acquired aplastic anemia. Study results and limitations: The study found no significant CD8+ Simpson's diversity difference between patients and controls. Patients and controls were found to share around 30 CD8+ CDR3 sequences.

The chain combines TRBV12-3 or TRBV12-4 with TRBJ2-1; TRBD2 is the table's D call, not checked against the DNA. The source material was sorted CD4+, CD8+, or CD8+CD57+ T cells (not recorded which) from PBMCs. The TCR comes from a human donor with aplastic anemia. The CDR3 here is CASSFYICSARAPAGEYNEQFF.